The rows below give T cell receptor beta chains drawn from one sample of a study of neurological immune-mediated disorders. TCRdb re-derived calls from the 5' RACE reads in MiXCR, one entry per CDR3 protein. The sample has around 15,000 distinct CDR3 sequences, about 15% seen once. The specimen was PBMCs. The source is a man in his 60s with HTLV-1-associated myelopathy (HAM/TSP). Both conserved end residues are part of each CDR3. A D gene is named only where the DNA matches it firmly. The size field is filled for only some rows; it gives once, few, many or a size class.

CDR3 | DNA | D | size | J | V
CATSEILPSTEAFF | TGTGCCACCAGTGAGATTTTGCCGTCAACTGAAGCTTTCTTT | - | many | TRBJ1-1 | TRBV24-1
CASSLMTGGVYGYTF | TGTGCCAGCAGCTTAATGACAGGGGGCGTATATGGCTACACCTTC | TRBD1 | - | TRBJ1-2 | TRBV7-2
CASRPPGPSNQPQHF | TGTGCCAGCAGACCACCGGGGCCCAGCAATCAGCCCCAGCATTTT | - | many | TRBJ1-5 | TRBV28
CASSAGQDTGELFF | TGTGCCAGCAGCGCGGGACAGGACACCGGGGAGCTGTTTTTT | TRBD1 | many | TRBJ2-2 | TRBV5-4
CASSYERGDPYEQYF | TGTGCCAGCAGCTACGAGCGGGGGGACCCCTACGAGCAGTACTTC | TRBD2 | many | TRBJ2-7 | TRBV12-3/TRBV12-4
CASSSPGPILGYTF | TGCGCCAGCAGCAGCCCCGGACCGATTTTAGGCTACACCTTC | - | many | TRBJ1-2 | TRBV5-1
CASSGGLATNEKLFF | TGTGCCAGCAGCGGGGGCCTGGCAACTAATGAAAAACTGTTTTTT | - | - | TRBJ1-4 | TRBV7-2
CASSLEGGSYNEQFF | TGTGCCAGCAGCTTGGAAGGGGGCTCCTACAATGAGCAGTTCTTC | - | many | TRBJ2-1 | TRBV5-5
CASSGGTTGSGNTIYF | TGCGCCAGCAGCGGAGGAACTACAGGGTCTGGAAACACCATATATTTT | - | many | TRBJ1-3 | TRBV5-1
CSARDRRGGTSGELFF | TGCAGTGCTAGAGATCGGCGGGGGGGCACATCCGGGGAGCTGTTTTTT | TRBD2 | many | TRBJ2-2 | TRBV20-1
CASSSSGGKALGYTF | TGTGCCAGCAGTTCGTCGGGGGGAAAGGCTCTTGGCTACACCTTC | - | medium-sized | TRBJ1-2 | TRBV6-5
CSVEAPGLAHEQYF | TGCAGCGTTGAAGCACCGGGACTAGCTCACGAGCAGTACTTC | TRBD2 | medium-sized | TRBJ2-7 | TRBV29-1
CATLGGGLYNEQFF | TGTGCCACCTTGGGGGGGGGGCTCTACAATGAGCAGTTCTTC | - | many | TRBJ2-1 | TRBV7-3
CASSLSRTGLLYGYTF | TGCGCCAGCAGCTTGAGTCGGACAGGGTTGCTCTATGGCTACACCTTC | TRBD1 | many | TRBJ1-2 | TRBV5-1
CASSLRQNLYQETQYF | TGTGCCAGTAGCCTCAGACAGAACCTTTACCAAGAGACCCAGTACTTC | - | many | TRBJ2-5 | TRBV19
CASSSLSGANVLTF | TGTGCCAGCAGTTCCCTCTCTGGGGCCAACGTCCTGACTTTC | - | many | TRBJ2-6 | TRBV27
CSVPSPTNEKLFF | TGCAGCGTCCCGAGCCCAACTAATGAAAAACTGTTTTTT | - | many | TRBJ1-4 | TRBV29-1
CSNQPQHF | TGTAGCAATCAGCCCCAGCATTTT | - | - | TRBJ1-5 | TRBV15
CASSPPDALGETQYF | TGTGCCAGCAGCCCTCCGGACGCATTGGGAGAGACCCAGTACTTC | - | many | TRBJ2-5 | TRBV11-3
CASSQGLSNSPLHF | TGTGCCAGCAGTCAGGGGCTGTCTAATTCACCCCTCCACTTT | - | many | TRBJ1-6 | TRBV25-1
CASSLASTGRQPQHF | TGTGCCAGCAGTTTAGCAAGTACAGGGAGACAGCCCCAGCATTTT | - | many | TRBJ1-5 | TRBV12-3/TRBV12-4
CASIGGDTQYF | TGTGCCAGCATCGGGGGGGATACGCAGTATTTT | TRBD2 | many | TRBJ2-3 | TRBV5-5
CASARTSGVVGELFF | TGTGCCAGCGCGAGGACTAGCGGGGTTGTCGGGGAGCTGTTTTTT | TRBD2 | many | TRBJ2-2 | TRBV6-4
CASSLAPTGSGLFSTDTQYF | TGTGCCAGCAGTTTAGCCCCGACAGGGAGTGGGTTGTTCAGCACAGATACGCAGTATTTT | TRBD1 | many | TRBJ2-3 | TRBV12-3/TRBV12-4
CASSPQGDRDIMNTEAFF | TGTGCCAGCAGCCCACAAGGGGACAGGGACATCATGAACACTGAAGCTTTCTTT | TRBD1 | many | TRBJ1-1 | TRBV7-2
CIARDSSGANVLAF | TGCATCGCACGGGACAGCTCTGGGGCCAACGTCCTGGCTTTC | TRBD1 | - | TRBJ2-6 | TRBV29-1
CASGQSAGNEQFF | TGTGCCAGCGGCCAAAGTGCGGGCAATGAGCAGTTCTTC | - | many | TRBJ2-1 | TRBV11-3
CASSSPLGVLNTEAFF | TGTGCCAGCAGCTCCCCGCTTGGGGTCTTGAACACTGAAGCTTTCTTT | - | many | TRBJ1-1 | TRBV5-5
CAISEGGYGYTF | TGTGCCATCAGTGAGGGGGGCTATGGCTACACCTTC | - | many | TRBJ1-2 | TRBV10-3
CASSDTRQEANYGYTF | TGTGCCAGCAGTGATACAAGACAGGAAGCTAACTATGGCTACACCTTC | - | - | TRBJ1-2 | TRBV2
CASSVSRNTEAFF | TGTGCCAGCAGCGTCAGCCGGAACACTGAAGCTTTCTTT | - | many | TRBJ1-1 | TRBV6-4
CASSPGAGGPYNEQFF | TGTGCCAGCAGCCCCGGAGCCGGGGGGCCTTACAATGAGCAGTTCTTC | - | many | TRBJ2-1 | TRBV7-3
CASSWDVQGTYEQYF | TGCGCCAGCAGCTGGGACGTACAGGGGACCTACGAGCAGTACTTC | TRBD1 | many | TRBJ2-7 | TRBV5-1
CSANSKTEAFF | TGCAGTGCTAACAGTAAAACTGAAGCTTTCTTT | - | many | TRBJ1-1 | TRBV20-1
CASSQGFNQPQHF | TGTGCCAGCTCACAGGGGTTTAATCAGCCCCAGCATTTT | - | many | TRBJ1-5 | TRBV18